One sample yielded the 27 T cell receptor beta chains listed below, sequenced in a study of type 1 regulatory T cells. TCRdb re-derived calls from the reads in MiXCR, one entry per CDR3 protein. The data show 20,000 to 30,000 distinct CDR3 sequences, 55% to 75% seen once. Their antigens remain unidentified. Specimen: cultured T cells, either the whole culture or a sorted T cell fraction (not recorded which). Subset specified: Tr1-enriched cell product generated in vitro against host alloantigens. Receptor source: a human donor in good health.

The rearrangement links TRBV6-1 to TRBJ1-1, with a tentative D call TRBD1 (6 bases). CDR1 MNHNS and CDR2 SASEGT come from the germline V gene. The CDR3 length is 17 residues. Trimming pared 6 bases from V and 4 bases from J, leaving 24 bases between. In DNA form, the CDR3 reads TGTGCCAGCAGGGGAGTCCTAGGGGGGAATAGGGGCACTGAAGCTTTCTTT. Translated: CASRGVLGGNRGTEAFF.

The CDR3 nucleotides read TGCAGTGCTTCCGAGGGTTCGGGCTATGGCTACACCTTC. Protein: CSASEGSGYGYTF. The chain couples TRBV20-1 to TRBJ1-2; D remains ambiguous. The CDR3 has 13 amino acids. The V end was cut by 5 bases, the J end by 4 bases, with 14 bases between. From germline, CDR1 is DFQATT and CDR2 SNEGSKA (reference sequence).

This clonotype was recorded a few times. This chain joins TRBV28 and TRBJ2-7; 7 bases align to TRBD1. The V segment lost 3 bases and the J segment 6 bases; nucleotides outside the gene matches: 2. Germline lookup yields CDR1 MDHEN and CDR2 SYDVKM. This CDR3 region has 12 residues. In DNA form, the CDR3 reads TGTGCCAGCAGTTTGGGGACAGTCGAGCAGTACTTC. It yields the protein CASSLGTVEQYF.

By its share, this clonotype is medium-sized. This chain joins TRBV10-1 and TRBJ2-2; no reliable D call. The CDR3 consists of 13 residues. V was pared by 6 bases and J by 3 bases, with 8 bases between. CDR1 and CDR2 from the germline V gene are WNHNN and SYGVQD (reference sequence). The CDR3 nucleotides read TGCGCCAGCAGGGCCGGACACACCGGGGAGCTGTTTTTT. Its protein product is CASRAGHTGELFF.

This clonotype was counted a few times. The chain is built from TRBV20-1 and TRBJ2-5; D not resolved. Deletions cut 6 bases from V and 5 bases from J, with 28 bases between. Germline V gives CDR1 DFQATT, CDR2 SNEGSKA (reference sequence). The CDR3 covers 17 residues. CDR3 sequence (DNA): TGCAGTGCGGAGAGAGGTGGAGATGTAGCATCGGCGGAGACCCAGTACTTC. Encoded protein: CSAERGGDVASAETQYF.

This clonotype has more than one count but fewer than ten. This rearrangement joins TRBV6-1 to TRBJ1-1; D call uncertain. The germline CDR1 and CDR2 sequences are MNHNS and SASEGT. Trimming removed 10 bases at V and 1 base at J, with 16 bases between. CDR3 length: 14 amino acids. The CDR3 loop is CAIKLLSGNTEAFF. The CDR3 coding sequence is TGTGCCATTAAACTTCTAAGCGGGAACACTGAAGCTTTCTTT.

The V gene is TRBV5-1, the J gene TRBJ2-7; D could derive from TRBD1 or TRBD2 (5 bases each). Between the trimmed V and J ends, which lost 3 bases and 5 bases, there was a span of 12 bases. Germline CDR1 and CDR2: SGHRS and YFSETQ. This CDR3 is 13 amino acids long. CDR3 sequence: CASSWGSTDEQYF. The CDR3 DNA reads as TGCGCCAGCAGCTGGGGGAGTACGGACGAGCAGTACTTC. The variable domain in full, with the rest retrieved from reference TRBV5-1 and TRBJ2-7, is KAGVTQTPRYLIKTRGQQVTLSCSPISGHRSVSWYQQTPGQGLQFLFEYFSETQRNKGNFPGRFSGRQFSNSRSEMNVSTLELGDSALYLCASSWGSTDEQYFGPGTRLTVT.

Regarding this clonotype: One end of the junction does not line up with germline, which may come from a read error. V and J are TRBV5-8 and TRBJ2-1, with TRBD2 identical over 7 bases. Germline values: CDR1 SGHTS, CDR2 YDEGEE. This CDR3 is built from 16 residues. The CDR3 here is CAGSKSGVYPYNEQFF. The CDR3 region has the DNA TGTGCCGGCAGCAAAAGCGGGGTATATCCCTACAATGAGCAGTTCTTC.

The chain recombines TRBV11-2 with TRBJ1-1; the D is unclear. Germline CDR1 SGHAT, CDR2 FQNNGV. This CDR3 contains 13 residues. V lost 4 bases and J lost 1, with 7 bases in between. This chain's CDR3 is CASSSSENTEAFF. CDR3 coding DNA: TGTGCCAGCAGCTCGAGCGAGAACACTGAAGCTTTCTTT.

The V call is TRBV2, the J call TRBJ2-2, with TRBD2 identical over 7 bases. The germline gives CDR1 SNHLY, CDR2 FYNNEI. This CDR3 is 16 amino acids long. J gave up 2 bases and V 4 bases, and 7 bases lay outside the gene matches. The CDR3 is CASSAEGLINTGELFF. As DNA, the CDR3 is TGTGCCAGCAGTGCGGAGGGACTAATAAACACCGGGGAGCTGTTTTTT.

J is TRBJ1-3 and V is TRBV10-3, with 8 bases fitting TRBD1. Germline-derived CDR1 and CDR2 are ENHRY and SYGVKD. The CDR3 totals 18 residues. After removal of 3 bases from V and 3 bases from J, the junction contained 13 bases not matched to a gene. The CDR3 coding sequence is TGTGCCATCAGTGACCGGACAGGGATTATGTCTAGTGGAAACACCATATATTTT. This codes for CAISDRTGIMSSGNTIYF.

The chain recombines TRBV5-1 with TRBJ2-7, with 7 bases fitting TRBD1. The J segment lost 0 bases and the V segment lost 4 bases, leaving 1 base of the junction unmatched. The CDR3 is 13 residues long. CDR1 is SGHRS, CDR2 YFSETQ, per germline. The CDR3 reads CASSEGASYEQYF. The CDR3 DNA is TGCGCCAGCAGCGAGGGGGCCTCCTACGAGCAGTACTTC.

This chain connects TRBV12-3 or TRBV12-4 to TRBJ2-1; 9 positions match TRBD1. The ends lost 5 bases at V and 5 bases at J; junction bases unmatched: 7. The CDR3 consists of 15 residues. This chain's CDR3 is CASSRAQGANNEQFF. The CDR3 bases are TGTGCCAGCAGTAGAGCACAGGGGGCCAACAATGAGCAGTTCTTC.

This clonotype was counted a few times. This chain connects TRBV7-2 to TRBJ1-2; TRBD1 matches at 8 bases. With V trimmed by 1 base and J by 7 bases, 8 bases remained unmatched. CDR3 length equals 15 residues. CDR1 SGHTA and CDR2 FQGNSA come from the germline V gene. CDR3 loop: CASSLDDRGLSGYTF. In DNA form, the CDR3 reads TGTGCCAGCAGCTTAGACGACAGGGGCTTGTCTGGCTACACCTTC.

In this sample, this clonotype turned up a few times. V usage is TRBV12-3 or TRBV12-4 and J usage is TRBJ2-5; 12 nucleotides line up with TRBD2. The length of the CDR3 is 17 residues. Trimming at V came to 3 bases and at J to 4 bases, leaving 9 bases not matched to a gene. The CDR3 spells CASSLPSLAGGLETQYF. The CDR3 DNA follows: TGTGCCAGCAGTTTGCCAAGCCTAGCGGGGGGGCTAGAGACCCAGTACTTC.

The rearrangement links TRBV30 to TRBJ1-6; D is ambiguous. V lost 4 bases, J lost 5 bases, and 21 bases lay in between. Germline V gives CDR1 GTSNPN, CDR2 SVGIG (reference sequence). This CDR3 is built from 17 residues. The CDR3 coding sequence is TGTGCCTGGACTTCCCTCTTTGGCGCTGGGAATAATTCACCCCTCCACTTT. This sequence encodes CAWTSLFGAGNNSPLHF.

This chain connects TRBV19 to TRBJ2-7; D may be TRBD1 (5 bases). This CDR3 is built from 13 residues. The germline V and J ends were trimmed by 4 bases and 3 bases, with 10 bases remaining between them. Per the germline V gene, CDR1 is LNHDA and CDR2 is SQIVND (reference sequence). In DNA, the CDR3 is TGTGCCAGTAGTACTCGTGACAGCTACGAGCAGTACTTC. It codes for CASSTRDSYEQYF.

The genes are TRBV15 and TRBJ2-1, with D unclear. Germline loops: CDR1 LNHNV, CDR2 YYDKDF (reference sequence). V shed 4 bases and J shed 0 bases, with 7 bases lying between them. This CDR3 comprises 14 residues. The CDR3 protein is CATSTASSYNEQFF. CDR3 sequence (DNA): TGTGCCACCAGCACTGCTAGCTCCTACAATGAGCAGTTCTTC.

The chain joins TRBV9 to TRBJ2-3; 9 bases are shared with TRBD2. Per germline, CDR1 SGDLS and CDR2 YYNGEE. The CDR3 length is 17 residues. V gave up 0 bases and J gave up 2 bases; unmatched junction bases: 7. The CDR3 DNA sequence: TGTGCCAGCAGCGTAGTAGGGAGCGGGGGGCCCACAGATACGCAGTATTTT. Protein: CASSVVGSGGPTDTQYF.

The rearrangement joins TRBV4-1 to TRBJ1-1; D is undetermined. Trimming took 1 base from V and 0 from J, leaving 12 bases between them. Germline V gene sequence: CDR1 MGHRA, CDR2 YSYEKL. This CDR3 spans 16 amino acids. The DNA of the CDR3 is TGCGCCAGCAGCCAAGCGGTCAGTATCATGAACACTGAAGCTTTCTTT. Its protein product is CASSQAVSIMNTEAFF.

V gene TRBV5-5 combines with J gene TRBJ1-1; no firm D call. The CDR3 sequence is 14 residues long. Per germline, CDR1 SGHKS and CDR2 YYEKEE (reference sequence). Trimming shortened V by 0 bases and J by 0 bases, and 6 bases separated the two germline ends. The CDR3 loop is CASSLAGMNTEAFF. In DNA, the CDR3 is TGTGCCAGCAGCTTGGCGGGGATGAACACTGAAGCTTTCTTT.

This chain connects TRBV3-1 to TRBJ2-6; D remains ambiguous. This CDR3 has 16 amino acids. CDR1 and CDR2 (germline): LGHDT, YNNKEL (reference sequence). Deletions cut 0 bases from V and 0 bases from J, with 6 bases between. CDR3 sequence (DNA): TGTGCCAGCAGCCAAGAGTTTCGCTCTGGGGCCAACGTCCTGACTTTC. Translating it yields CASSQEFRSGANVLTF.

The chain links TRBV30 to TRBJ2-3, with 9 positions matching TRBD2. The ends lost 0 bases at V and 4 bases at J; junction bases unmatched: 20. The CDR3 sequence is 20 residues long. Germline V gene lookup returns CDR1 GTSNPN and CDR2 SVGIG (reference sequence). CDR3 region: CAWSVIVGGGARSSADTQYF. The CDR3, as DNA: TGTGCCTGGAGTGTAATTGTAGGCGGGGGGGCCAGGTCCTCGGCAGATACGCAGTATTTT.

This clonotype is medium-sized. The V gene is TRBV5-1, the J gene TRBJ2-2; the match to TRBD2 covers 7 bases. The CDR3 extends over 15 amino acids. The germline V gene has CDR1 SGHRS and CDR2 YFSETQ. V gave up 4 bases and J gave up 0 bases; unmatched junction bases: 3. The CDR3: CASSMGLTNTGELFF. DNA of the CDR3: TGCGCCAGCAGCATGGGACTAACGAACACCGGGGAGCTGTTTTTT.

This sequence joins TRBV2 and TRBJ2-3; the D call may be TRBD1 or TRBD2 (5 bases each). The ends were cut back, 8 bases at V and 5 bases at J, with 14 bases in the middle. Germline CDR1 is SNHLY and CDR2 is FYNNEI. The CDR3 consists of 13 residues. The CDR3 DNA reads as TGTGCCAGCTCCAGGGAGTCGGGAGATACGCAGTATTTT. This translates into CASSRESGDTQYF.

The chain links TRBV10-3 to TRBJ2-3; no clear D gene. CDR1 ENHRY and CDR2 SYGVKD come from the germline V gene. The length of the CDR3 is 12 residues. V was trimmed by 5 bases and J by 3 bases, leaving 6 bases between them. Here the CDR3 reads CAISTSTDTQYF. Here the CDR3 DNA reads TGTGCCATCAGTACCTCAACAGATACGCAGTATTTT.

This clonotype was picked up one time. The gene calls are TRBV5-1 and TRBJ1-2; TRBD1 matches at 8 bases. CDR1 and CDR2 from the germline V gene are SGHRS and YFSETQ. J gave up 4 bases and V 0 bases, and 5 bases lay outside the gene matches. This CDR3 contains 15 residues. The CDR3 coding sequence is TGCGCCAGCAGCTTGGGCCCCGGGACAGGCTATGGCTACACCTTC. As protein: CASSLGPGTGYGYTF.